The 15 T cell receptor beta chains below come from one sample, sequenced in a study of cytomegalovirus exposure and HLA in healthy donors (dated by TCRdb to 2017 to 2019). The method behind the library was the immunoSEQ multiplex PCR assay. A mixture of 60 forward primers for TCR Vbeta segments and 13 reverse primers for TCR Jbeta segments was used in the multiplex PCR. TCRdb obtained this table from immuneACCESS and retained in-frame rearrangements with V and J assigned. These tables miss some clones; where compared with another copy, unresolved V genes account for less than half of the shortfall, and the remainder is unexplained. A total of around 63,000 clones appear in this sample, 65% to 85% of them only once. About 2.7% of the sample is taken by the ten largest. The sequenced material came from PBMCs. The receptor set was obtained from a woman younger than 45 in good health and CMV-seronegative.

The chain couples TRBV5-1 to TRBJ1-2; tentative D call: TRBD1 (6 bases). The CDR3 length is 14 residues. Trimming shortened V by 4 bases and J by 2 bases, and 12 bases separated the two germline ends. Germline lookup yields CDR1 SGHRS and CDR2 YFSETQ. CDR3 DNA sequence: TGCGCCAGCAGCCAACTACAGGGAAACTATGGCTACACCTTC. Its translation: CASSQLQGNYGYTF. Complete variable domain (other parts from reference TRBV5-1 and TRBJ1-2): KAGVTQTPRYLIKTRGQQVTLSCSPISGHRSVSWYQQTPGQGLQFLFEYFSETQRNKGNFPGRFSGRQFSNSRSEMNVSTLELGDSALYLCASSQLQGNYGYTFGSGTRLTVV.

This clone was seen only once. The chain recombines TRBV14 with TRBJ1-6; 9 nucleotides line up with TRBD1. The CDR3 loop spans 13 amino acids. V shed 5 bases and J 10 bases; nucleotides not matched to a gene: 3. Germline assignment: CDR1 SGHDN and CDR2 FVKESK. The CDR3 protein is CASSWTGDSPLHF. The CDR3 DNA is TGTGCCAGCAGCTGGACAGGGGACTCACCCCTCCACTTT.

This clone was counted a single time. The rearrangement joins TRBV2 to TRBJ1-6; TRBD1 matches 7 bases. CDR1 SNHLY and CDR2 FYNNEI come from the germline V gene. The CDR3 loop spans 14 amino acids. The junction had 6 bases not matched to a gene; V was cut back by 4 bases and J by 9 bases. The DNA of the CDR3 is TGTGCCAGCAGTGGTAGGGGGCTAAGTTCACCCCTCCACTTT. Its protein is CASSGRGLSSPLHF.

The chain carries TRBV5-6 and TRBJ1-5; no definite D call. Per germline, CDR1 SGHDT and CDR2 YYEEEE. The CDR3 extends over 17 amino acids. V lost 2 bases to trimming and J lost 2 bases, with 17 bases between them. CDR3: CASSLFSGMGGNQPQHF. In nucleotides, the CDR3 is TGTGCCAGCAGCTTATTTTCCGGCATGGGCGGCAATCAGCCCCAGCATTTT.

This chain links TRBV6-1 with TRBJ2-6; D gene ambiguous. The V end lost 3 bases, the J end lost 0 bases, and 6 bases lay between the germline ends. The CDR3 is 15 residues long. Germline lookup yields CDR1 MNHNS and CDR2 SASEGT. CDR3 sequence (DNA): TGTGCCAGCAGTGAGCGGTTCTCTGGGGCCAACGTCCTGACTTTC. Its translation is CASSERFSGANVLTF.

The J gene is TRBJ1-2, the V gene TRBV4-3; D gene ambiguous. Germline-derived CDR1 and CDR2 are LGHNA and YSLEER. The CDR3 has 16 residues. V lost 4 bases and J lost 4, with 19 bases in between. The CDR3 loop is CASSPSRNYIVYGYTF. CDR3 coding DNA: TGCGCCAGCAGCCCTTCTAGGAACTATATTGTCTATGGCTACACCTTC.

V and J are TRBV27 and TRBJ1-3, with D tentatively TRBD1 (5 bases). Per germline, CDR1 MNHEY and CDR2 SMNVEV (reference sequence). The CDR3 consists of 15 residues. Deletions cut 2 bases from V and 2 bases from J, with 10 bases between. In nucleotides, the CDR3 is TGTGCCAGCAGTTTAGTCCGGGGGGCTGGAAACACCATATATTTT. Amino acids: CASSLVRGAGNTIYF.

This rearrangement joins TRBV7-2 to TRBJ2-3, with 8 bases matching TRBD2. CDR1 and CDR2 from the germline V gene are SGHTA and FQGNSA. V trimming: 5 bases; J trimming: 6 bases; junction bases outside the gene matches: 1. The CDR3 spans 12 residues. The CDR3 loop reads CASSPGGDTQYF. The CDR3 DNA reads as TGTGCCAGCAGCCCGGGGGGGGATACGCAGTATTTT.

The chain uses TRBV4-1 and TRBJ2-2; 10 bases line up with TRBD2. The germline CDR1 and CDR2 sequences are MGHRA and YSYEKL. The CDR3 is 18 residues long. J lost 6 bases, V lost 2 bases, and 12 bases had no gene match. CDR3 nucleotide sequence: TGCGCCAGCAGCCAAAGGTCGGGACCTAGCGGGAGTCCCGGGGAGCTGTTTTTT. It is translated as CASSQRSGPSGSPGELFF.

The gene calls are TRBV28 and TRBJ2-7; TRBD1 matches at 8 bases. Germline trimming cut 6 bases from V and 2 bases from J; bases unmatched to any gene: 3. Germline CDR1 is MDHEN and CDR2 is SYDVKM. The CDR3 spans 13 residues. CDR3 nucleotides: TGTGCCAGCAGGGGACAGGCCGCCTACGAGCAGTACGTC. Residues: CASRGQAAYEQYV.

The rearrangement joins TRBV25-1 to TRBJ1-2; the match to TRBD1 covers 10 bases. Looked up from germline, CDR1 is MGHDK and CDR2 is SYGVNS. V gave up 4 bases and J gave up 1 base; unmatched junction bases: 0. The CDR3 runs to 14 residues. In DNA form, the CDR3 reads TGTGCCAGCAGTGGGACAGGGGGTAACTATGGCTACACCTTC. Encoded protein: CASSGTGGNYGYTF.

The gene calls are TRBV9 and TRBJ2-3; 16 bases line up with TRBD2. The CDR3 covers 20 residues. Germline V gene sequence: CDR1 SGDLS, CDR2 YYNGEE. V dropped 3 bases and J dropped 6; count of bases not matched to a gene: 16. CDR3 in DNA: TGTGCCAGCAGCGCCACCGGGACTAGCGGGAGGGCCGTTCACCGGGATACGCAGTATTTT. Amino acids: CASSATGTSGRAVHRDTQYF.

Only one count was recorded for this clone. The chain joins TRBV27 to TRBJ1-2, with 10 bases lining up with TRBD1. Germline assignment: CDR1 MNHEY and CDR2 SMNVEV (reference sequence). V was clipped by 2 bases and J by 4 bases; unmatched bases: 7. This CDR3 is 16 amino acids long. The chain's CDR3 is CASSLGAWTGGYGYTF. The CDR3 DNA is TGTGCCAGCAGTTTAGGGGCCTGGACAGGGGGCTATGGCTACACCTTC.

The V and J genes are TRBV5-8 and TRBJ2-3; TRBD1 matches at 7 bases. J was trimmed by 2 bases and V by 3 bases; bases with no gene match: 6. This CDR3 has 15 residues. Germline assignment: CDR1 SGHTS and CDR2 YDEGEE. In nucleotides, the CDR3 is TGTGCCAGCAGCTACAGACAGGGTTCCACAGATACGCAGTATTTT. Translation: CASSYRQGSTDTQYF. Drawing the rest from reference TRBV5-8 and TRBJ2-3, the complete variable domain is EAGVTQSPTHLIKTRGQQATLRCSPISGHTSVYWYQQALGLGLQFLLWYDEGEERNRGNFPPRFSGRQFPNYSSELNVNALELEDSALYLCASSYRQGSTDTQYFGPGTRLTVL.

The V call is TRBV10-1, the J call TRBJ2-7; D might be TRBD1 (6 bases). CDR3 length: 14 amino acids. Germline assignment: CDR1 WNHNN and CDR2 SYGVQD (reference sequence). Between the trimmed V and J ends, which lost 2 bases and 6 bases, there was a span of 14 bases. CDR3 nucleotides: TGCGCCAGCAGTGAGGTGGGGGCCTATCCCGAGCAGTACGTC. It is translated as CASSEVGAYPEQYV.